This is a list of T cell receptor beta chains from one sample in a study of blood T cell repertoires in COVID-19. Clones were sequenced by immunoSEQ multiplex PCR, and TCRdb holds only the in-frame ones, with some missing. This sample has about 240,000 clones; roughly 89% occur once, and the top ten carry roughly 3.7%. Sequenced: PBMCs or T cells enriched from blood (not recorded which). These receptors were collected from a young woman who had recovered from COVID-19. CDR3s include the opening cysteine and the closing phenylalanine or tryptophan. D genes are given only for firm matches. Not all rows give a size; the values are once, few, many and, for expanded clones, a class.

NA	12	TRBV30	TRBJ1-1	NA	TGTGCCTGGAGCCGGCAGGCCACTGAAGCTTTCTTT	CAWSRQATEAFF
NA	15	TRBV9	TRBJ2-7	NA	TGTGCCAGCAGCGTAGACGGGAGTGCGCTACGAGGGCAGTACTTC	CASSVDGSALRGQYF
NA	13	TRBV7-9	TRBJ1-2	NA	TGTGCCAGCAGCTCCGGGACTAACTATGGCTACACCTTC	CASSSGTNYGYTF
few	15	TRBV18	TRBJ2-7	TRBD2	TGTGCCAGCTCACCTTCGGGGGGAGGGATCTACGAGCAGTACTTC	CASSPSGGGIYEQYF
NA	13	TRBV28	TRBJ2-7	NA	TGTGCCAGCAGCCTGGTCCAGTCCTACGAGCAGTACTTC	CASSLVQSYEQYF
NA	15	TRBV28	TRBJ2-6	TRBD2	TGTGCCAGCAGTCCGGGGGGGTCTGGGGCCAACGTCCTGACTTTC	CASSPGGSGANVLTF
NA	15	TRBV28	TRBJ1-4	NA	TGTGCCAGTTCGAGGGGGGGGCCGGCTAATGAAAAACTGTTTTTT	CASSRGGPANEKLFF
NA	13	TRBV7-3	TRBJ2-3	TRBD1	TGTGCCAGCAGCAACACCCGGGGACAGGGCAAGTATTTT	CASSNTRGQGKYF
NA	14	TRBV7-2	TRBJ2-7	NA	TGTGCCAGCAGCCAAGCACAGAGCTCCTACGAGCAGTACTTC	CASSQAQSSYEQYF
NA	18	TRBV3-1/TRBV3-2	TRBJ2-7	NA	TGTGCCAGCAGCCCACCACGTCCCCTTGCTAGCAGATCCTACGAGCAGTACTTC	CASSPPRPLASRSYEQYF
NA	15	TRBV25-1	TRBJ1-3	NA	TGTGCCAGCAGTGAATCTCTGGCCTCTGGAAACACCATATATTTT	CASSESLASGNTIYF
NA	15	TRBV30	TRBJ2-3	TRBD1	TGTGCCTGGAGTGTGGGGACAGCTAGCACAGATACGCAGTATTTT	CAWSVGTASTDTQYF
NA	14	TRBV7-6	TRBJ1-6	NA	TGTGCCAGCAGCTTAGGGGCGCAGAACTCACCCCTCCACTTT	CASSLGAQNSPLHF
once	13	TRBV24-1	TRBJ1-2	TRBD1	TGTGCCACTAGCGGACAGGGCCCCTATGGCTACACCTTC	CATSGQGPYGYTF
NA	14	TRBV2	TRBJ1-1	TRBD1	TGTGCCAGCAGCGGACAGGGCTTGAACACTGAAGCTTTCTTT	CASSGQGLNTEAFF
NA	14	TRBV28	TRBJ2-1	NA	TGTGCCAGCAATACAGCGGACTCCTACAATGAGCAGTTCTTC	CASNTADSYNEQFF
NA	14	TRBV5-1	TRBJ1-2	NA	TGCGCCAGCAGCCCCAGGGTAGGGGAAGGTGGCTACACCTTC	CASSPRVGEGGYTF
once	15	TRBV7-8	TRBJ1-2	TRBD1	TGTGCCAGCAGCTTCGGACAGGGGGCGATACCTGGCTACACCTTC	CASSFGQGAIPGYTF
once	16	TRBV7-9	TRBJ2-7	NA	TGTGCCAGCAGCTCTACTAACCTGGGTGGCTCCTACGAGCAGTACTTC	CASSSTNLGGSYEQYF
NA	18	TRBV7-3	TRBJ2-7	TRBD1	TGTGCCAGCAGCTTAACCAGGGACAGGGGGCTGTACGGGTACGAGCAGTACTTC	CASSLTRDRGLYGYEQYF
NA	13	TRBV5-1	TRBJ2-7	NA	TGCGCCAGCAGCTTGGTTCCAGAGGACGAGCAGTACTTC	CASSLVPEDEQYF
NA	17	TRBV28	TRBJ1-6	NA	TGTGCCAGCAGTTTATTAGGAGGAGCCTCCTATAATTCACCCCTCCACTTT	CASSLLGGASYNSPLHF
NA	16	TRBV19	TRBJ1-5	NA	TGTGCCACCAGTAAGGCTGGAGGGATTAGCAATCAGCCCCAGCATTTT	CATSKAGGISNQPQHF
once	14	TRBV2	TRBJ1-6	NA	TGTGCCAGTTGTAGGGGCAGGGGAAATTCACCCCTCCACTTT	CASCRGRGNSPLHF
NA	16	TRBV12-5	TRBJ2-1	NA	TGTGCTAGTGGTTTGGGTGGGACGGCTACCGGGGGTGAGCAGTTCTTC	CASGLGGTATGGEQFF
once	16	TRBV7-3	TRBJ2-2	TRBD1	TGTGCCAGCAGCTTAACGAGACAGGGGCGTGGTGGGGAGCTGTTTTTT	CASSLTRQGRGGELFF
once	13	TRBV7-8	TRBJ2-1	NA	TGTGCCAGCAGACGACTAGGCCCCAATGAGCAGTTCTTC	CASRRLGPNEQFF
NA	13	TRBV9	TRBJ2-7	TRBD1	TGTGCCAGCAGCTTACGACAGGGAAACGAGCAGTACTTC	CASSLRQGNEQYF
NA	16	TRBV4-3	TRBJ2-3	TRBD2	TGCGCCAGCAGCCAAGTCCCAGCGGGAGTTGGAGATACGCAGTATTTT	CASSQVPAGVGDTQYF
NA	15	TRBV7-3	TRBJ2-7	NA	TGTGCCAGCAGCCTTGATTGGGGGCCAACCTACGAGCAGTACTTC	CASSLDWGPTYEQYF
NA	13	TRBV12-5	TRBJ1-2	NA	TGTGCTAGTGGTTTGGCTTCGGGTTATGGCTACACCTTC	CASGLASGYGYTF
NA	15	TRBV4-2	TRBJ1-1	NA	TGTGCCAGCAGCCAAGGGGGGGGGATGGGCACTGAAGCTTTCTTT	CASSQGGGMGTEAFF
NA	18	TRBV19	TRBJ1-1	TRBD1	TGTGCCAGTAGTATACCTCTCGGGACAGCCCTAAGAGGCACTGAAGCTTTCTTT	CASSIPLGTALRGTEAFF
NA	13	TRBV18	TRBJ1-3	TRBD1	TGTGCCAGCTCACCACGTGGGACAGGCATCATATATTTT	CASSPRGTGIIYF
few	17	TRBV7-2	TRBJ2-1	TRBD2	TGTGCCAGCAGCGGACCCAAGCGGGATAGATCCTACAATGAGCAGTTCTTC	CASSGPKRDRSYNEQFF
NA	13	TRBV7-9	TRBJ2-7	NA	TGTGCCAGCAGCCCTACGGGTGCCTACGAGCAGTACTTC	CASSPTGAYEQYF
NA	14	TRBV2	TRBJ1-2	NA	TGTGCCAGCAGTGAAGATTCCGTGAGCTATGGCTACACCTTC	CASSEDSVSYGYTF
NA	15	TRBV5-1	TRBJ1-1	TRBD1	TGCGCCAGCAGCTTGGGACAGGGCCTAAACACTGAAGCTTTCTTT	CASSLGQGLNTEAFF
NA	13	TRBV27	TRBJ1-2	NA	TGTGCCAGCAGTCCGTCGTCAGTGGATGGCTACACCTTC	CASSPSSVDGYTF
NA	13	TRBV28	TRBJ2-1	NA	TGTGCCAGCAGTCCCCCTCCGGTCAGGCCGCAGTTCTTC	CASSPPPVRPQFF
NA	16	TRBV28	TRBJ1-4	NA	TGTGCCAGCAAGGAGGGAAAAATTAGACCCAATGAAAAACTGTTTTTT	CASKEGKIRPNEKLFF
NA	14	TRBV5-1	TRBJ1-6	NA	TGCGCCAGCAGGATGGACAGCCTTAATTCACCCCTCCACTTT	CASRMDSLNSPLHF
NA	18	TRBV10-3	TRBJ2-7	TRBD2	TGTGCCATCAGATCGGCTAGCGGGAGAGGGGGCGACTACGACGAGCAGTACTTC	CAIRSASGRGGDYDEQYF
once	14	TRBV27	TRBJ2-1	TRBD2	TGTGCCAGCAAGATTAGCGGGATGACGGGTGAGCAGTTCTTC	CASKISGMTGEQFF